Sequencing of this T cell receptor beta chain was carried out in a study of T cells in narcolepsy. Findings and caveats of the study: Autoreactive HCRT-specific and TRIB2-specific clonotypes were marked in same-patient CSF-versus-blood CD4+ comparisons.

Using immunoSEQ multiplex PCR, the repertoire was profiled, and TCRdb retains in-frame clones only, with some absent. Among approximately 31,000 clones listed, 84% were seen once. This clone has just a few counts. As yet, its antigen is unknown. This receptor was taken from a human donor with narcolepsy. Sequenced: CD45RA- memory CD4+ T cells from PBMCs.

CDR3 coding DNA: TGTGCCAGCAGCGACTGGGACAGGGGGTATAATTCACCCCTCCACTTT. This encodes CASSDWDRGYNSPLHF. The genes are TRBV21-1 and TRBJ1-6; the D call TRBD1 from the table was never checked on the DNA. TRBV21-1 is a known pseudogene. CDR3 length: 16 amino acids.